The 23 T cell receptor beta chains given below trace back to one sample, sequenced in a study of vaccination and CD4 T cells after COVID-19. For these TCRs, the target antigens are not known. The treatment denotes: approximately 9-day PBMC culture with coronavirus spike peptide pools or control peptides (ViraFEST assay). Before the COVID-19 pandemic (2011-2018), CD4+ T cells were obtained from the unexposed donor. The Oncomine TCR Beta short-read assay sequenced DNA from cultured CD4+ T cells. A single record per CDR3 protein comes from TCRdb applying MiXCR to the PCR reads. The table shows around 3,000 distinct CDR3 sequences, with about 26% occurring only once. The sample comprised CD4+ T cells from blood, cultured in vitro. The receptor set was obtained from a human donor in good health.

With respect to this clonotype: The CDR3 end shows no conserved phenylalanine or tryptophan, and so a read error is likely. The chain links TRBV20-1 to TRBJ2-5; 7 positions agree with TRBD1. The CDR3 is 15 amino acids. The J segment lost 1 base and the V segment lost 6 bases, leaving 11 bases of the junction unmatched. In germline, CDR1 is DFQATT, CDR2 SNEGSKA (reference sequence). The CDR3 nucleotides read TGCAGTGCCACAGCCCCCGGGACAGCCCAAGAGACCCAGTACTCC. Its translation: CSATAPGTAQETQYS.

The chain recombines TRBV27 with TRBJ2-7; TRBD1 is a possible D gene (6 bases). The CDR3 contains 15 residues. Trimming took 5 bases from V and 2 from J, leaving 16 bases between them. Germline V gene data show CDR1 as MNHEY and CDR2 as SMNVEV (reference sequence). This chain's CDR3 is CASSPTGISAYEQYF. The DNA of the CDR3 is TGTGCCAGCAGTCCAACAGGGATATCGGCCTACGAGCAGTACTTC.

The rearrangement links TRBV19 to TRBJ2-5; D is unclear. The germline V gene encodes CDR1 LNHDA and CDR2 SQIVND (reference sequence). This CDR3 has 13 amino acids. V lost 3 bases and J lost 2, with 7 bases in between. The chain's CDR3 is CASSMAIQETQYF. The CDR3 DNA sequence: TGTGCCAGTAGTATGGCCATACAAGAGACCCAGTACTTC.

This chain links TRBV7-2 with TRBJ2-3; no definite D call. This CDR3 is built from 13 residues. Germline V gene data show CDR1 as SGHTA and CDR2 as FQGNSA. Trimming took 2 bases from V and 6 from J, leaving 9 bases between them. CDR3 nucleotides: TGTGCCAGCAGCTTAACCCGAGTGGATACGCAGTATTTT. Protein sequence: CASSLTRVDTQYF.

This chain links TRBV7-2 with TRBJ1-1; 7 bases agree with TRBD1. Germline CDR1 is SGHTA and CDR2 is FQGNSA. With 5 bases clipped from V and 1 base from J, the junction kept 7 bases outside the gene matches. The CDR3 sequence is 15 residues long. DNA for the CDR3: TGTGCCAGCAGCCACGGGGACAGACCGAACACTGAAGCTTTCTTT. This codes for CASSHGDRPNTEAFF.

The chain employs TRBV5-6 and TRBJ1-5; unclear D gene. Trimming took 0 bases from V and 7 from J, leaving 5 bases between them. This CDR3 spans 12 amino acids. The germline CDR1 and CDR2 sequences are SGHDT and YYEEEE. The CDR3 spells CASSLGYQPQHF. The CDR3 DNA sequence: TGTGCCAGCAGCTTGGGTTACCAGCCCCAGCATTTT. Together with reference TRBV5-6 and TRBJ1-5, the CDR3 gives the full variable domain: DAGVTQSPTHLIKTRGQQVTLRCSPKSGHDTVSWYQQALGQGPQFIFQYYEEEERQRGNFPDRFSGHQFPNYSSELNVNALLLGDSALYLCASSLGYQPQHFGDGTRLSIL.

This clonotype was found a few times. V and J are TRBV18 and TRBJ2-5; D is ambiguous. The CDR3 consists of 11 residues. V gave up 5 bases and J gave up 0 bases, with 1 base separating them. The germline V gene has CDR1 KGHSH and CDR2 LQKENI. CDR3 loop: CASSNQETQYF. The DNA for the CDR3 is TGTGCCAGCTCAAACCAAGAGACCCAGTACTTC.

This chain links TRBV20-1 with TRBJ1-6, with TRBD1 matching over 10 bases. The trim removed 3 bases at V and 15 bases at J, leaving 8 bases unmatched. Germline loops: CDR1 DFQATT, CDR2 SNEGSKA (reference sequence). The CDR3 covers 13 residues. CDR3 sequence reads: CSASAGQGGVLHF. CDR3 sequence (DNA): TGCAGTGCTAGCGCTGGACAGGGGGGGGTCCTCCACTTT.

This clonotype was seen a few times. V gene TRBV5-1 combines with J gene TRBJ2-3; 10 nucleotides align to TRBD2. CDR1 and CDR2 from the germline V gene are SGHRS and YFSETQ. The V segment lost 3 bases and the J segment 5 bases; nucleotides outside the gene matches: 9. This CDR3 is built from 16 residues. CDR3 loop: CASSWSGRALGDTQYF. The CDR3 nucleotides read TGCGCCAGCAGCTGGAGCGGGAGGGCCCTGGGAGATACGCAGTATTTT.

CDR3 DNA sequence: TGTGCCAGCTCCCCTGTAGGGGGCTGGGAGACCCAGTACTTC. The encoded protein is CASSPVGGWETQYF. The genes are TRBV18 and TRBJ2-5, with 7 bases matching TRBD1. Germline V lookup: CDR1 KGHSH, CDR2 LQKENI. The CDR3 covers 14 residues. V dropped 6 bases and J dropped 5; count of bases not matched to a gene: 9. The variable domain in full, completed from reference TRBV18 and TRBJ2-5, reads NAGVMQNPRHLVRRRGQEARLRCSPMKGHSHVYWYRQLPEEGLKFMVYLQKENIIDESGMPKERFSAEFPKEGPSILRIQQVVRGDSAAYFCASSPVGGWETQYFGPGTRLLVL.

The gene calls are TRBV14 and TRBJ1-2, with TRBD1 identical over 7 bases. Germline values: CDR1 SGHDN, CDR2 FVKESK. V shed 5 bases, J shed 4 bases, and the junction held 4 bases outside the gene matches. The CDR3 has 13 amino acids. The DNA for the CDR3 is TGTGCCAGCAGCAGGGGGCCGTCCTATGGCTACACCTTC. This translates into CASSRGPSYGYTF.

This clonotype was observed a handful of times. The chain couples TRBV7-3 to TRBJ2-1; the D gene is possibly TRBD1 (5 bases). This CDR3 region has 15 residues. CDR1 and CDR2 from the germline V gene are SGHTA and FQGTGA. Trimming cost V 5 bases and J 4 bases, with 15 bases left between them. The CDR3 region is CASSPQAGPYNEQFF. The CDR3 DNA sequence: TGTGCCAGCAGCCCTCAGGCAGGGCCTTACAATGAGCAGTTCTTC.

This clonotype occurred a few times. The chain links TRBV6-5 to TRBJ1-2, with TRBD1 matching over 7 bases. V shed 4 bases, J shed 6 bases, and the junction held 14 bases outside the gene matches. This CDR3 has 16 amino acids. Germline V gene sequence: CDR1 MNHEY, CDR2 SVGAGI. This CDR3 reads CASSFPTGTLVDGYTF. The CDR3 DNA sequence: TGTGCCAGCAGTTTTCCGACAGGGACCTTGGTGGATGGCTACACCTTC.

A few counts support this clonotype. The CDR3 protein is CSTKSGRGADTQYF. DNA for the CDR3: TGCAGTACTAAGAGCGGGAGAGGGGCAGATACGCAGTATTTT. The chain recombines TRBV20-1 with TRBJ2-3; 8 bases align to TRBD2. CDR1 and CDR2 (germline): DFQATT, SNEGSKA (reference sequence). The CDR3 runs 14 residues. Trimming at V came to 8 bases and at J to 4 bases, leaving 11 bases not matched to a gene.

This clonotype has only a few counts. CDR3 residues: CSARESPSGASYEQYF. The CDR3 region has the DNA TGCAGTGCTAGAGAAAGCCCTAGCGGGGCCTCCTACGAGCAGTACTTC. The chain combines TRBV20-1 with TRBJ2-7, with TRBD2 identical over 9 bases. Germline trimming cut 0 bases from V and 0 bases from J; bases unmatched to any gene: 6. Germline V gives CDR1 DFQATT, CDR2 SNEGSKA (reference sequence). The CDR3 has 16 amino acids.

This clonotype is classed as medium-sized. The DNA of the CDR3 is TGTGCCAGTTCCCAGGACAGAGCCAATCAGCCCCAGCATTTT. Its translation: CASSQDRANQPQHF. The chain recombines TRBV27 with TRBJ1-5, with D perhaps matching TRBD1 (6 bases). Germline CDR1 is MNHEY and CDR2 is SMNVEV (reference sequence). The CDR3 consists of 14 residues. Trimming pared 9 bases from V and 3 bases from J, leaving 15 bases between.

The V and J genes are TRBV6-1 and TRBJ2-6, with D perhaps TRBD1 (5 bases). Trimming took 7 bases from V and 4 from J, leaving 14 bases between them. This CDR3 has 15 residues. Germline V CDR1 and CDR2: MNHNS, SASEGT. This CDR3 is CASKITGPGANVLTF. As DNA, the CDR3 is TGTGCCAGCAAGATAACAGGTCCCGGGGCCAACGTCCTGACTTTC.

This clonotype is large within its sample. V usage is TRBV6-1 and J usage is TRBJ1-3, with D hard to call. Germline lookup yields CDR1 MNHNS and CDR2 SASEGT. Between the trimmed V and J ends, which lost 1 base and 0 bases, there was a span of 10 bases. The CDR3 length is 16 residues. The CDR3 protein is CASSEGYGSSGNTIYF. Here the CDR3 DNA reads TGTGCCAGCAGTGAAGGGTACGGTAGCTCTGGAAACACCATATATTTT.

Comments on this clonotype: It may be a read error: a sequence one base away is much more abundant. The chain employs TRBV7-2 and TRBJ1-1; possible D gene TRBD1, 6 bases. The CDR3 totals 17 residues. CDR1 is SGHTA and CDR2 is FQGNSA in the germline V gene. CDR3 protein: CAGSLPIRGRMNTEAFF. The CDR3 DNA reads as TGTGCCGGCAGCCTACCCATCAGGGGACGGATGAACACTGAAGCTTTCTTT.

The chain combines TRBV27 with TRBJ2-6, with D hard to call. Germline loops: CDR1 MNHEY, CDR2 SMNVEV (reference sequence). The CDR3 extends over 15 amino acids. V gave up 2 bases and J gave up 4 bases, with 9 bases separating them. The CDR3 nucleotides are TGTGCCAGCAGTTTAGTCGGGTCCGGGGCCAACGTCCTGACTTTC. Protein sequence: CASSLVGSGANVLTF.

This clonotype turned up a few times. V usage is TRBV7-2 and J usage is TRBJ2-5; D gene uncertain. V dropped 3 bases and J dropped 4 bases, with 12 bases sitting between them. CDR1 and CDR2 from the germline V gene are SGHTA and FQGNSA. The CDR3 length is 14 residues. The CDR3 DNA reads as TGTGCCAGCAGCTTCGGTTGGCTACCAGAGACCCAGTACTTC. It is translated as CASSFGWLPETQYF.

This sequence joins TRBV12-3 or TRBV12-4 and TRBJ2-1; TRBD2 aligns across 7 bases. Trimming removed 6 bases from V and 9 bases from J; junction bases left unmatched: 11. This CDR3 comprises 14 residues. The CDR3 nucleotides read TGTGCCAGCAGGCGGACTAGAAACACTGCTGAGCAGTTCTTC. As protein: CASRRTRNTAEQFF.

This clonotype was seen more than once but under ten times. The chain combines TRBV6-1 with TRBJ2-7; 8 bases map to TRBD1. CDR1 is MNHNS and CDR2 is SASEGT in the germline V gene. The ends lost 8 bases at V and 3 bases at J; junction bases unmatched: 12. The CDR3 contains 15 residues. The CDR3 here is CASARAGTGYYEQYF. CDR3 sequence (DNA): TGTGCCAGCGCCCGGGCCGGGACAGGCTACTACGAGCAGTACTTC.